One and the same sample provided the 2 T cell receptor beta chains below, sequenced in a study of blood T cell repertoires in COVID-19. Clones were read by immunoSEQ multiplex PCR, and TCRdb kept only the in-frame ones, dropping some. The data contain about 130,000 clones, around 86% of them singletons. Sequenced input: peripheral blood. The source is a man aged 55-75 years with acute or convalescent COVID-19.

The chain couples TRBV18 to TRBJ1-4; 8 bases align to TRBD1. J was trimmed by 7 bases and V by 2 bases; bases with no gene match: 6. The CDR3 has 15 residues. Germline V gene lookup returns CDR1 KGHSH and CDR2 LQKENI. The chain's CDR3 is CASSPTGGGREKLFF. CDR3 DNA sequence: TGTGCCAGCTCACCAACAGGGGGAGGACGTGAAAAACTGTTTTTT. Together with reference TRBV18 and TRBJ1-4, the CDR3 gives the full variable domain: NAGVMQNPRHLVRRRGQEARLRCSPMKGHSHVYWYRQLPEEGLKFMVYLQKENIIDESGMPKERFSAEFPKEGPSILRIQQVVRGDSAAYFCASSPTGGGREKLFFGSGTQLSVL.

The chain has TRBV18 and TRBJ2-7; D uncertain. The germline CDR1 and CDR2 sequences are KGHSH and LQKENI. V was cut by 3 bases and J by 3 bases, with 12 bases left in between. The CDR3 has 14 residues. The CDR3 region is CASSPLGTDYEQYF. The CDR3 DNA reads TGTGCCAGCTCACCCCTAGGAACTGACTACGAGCAGTACTTC.